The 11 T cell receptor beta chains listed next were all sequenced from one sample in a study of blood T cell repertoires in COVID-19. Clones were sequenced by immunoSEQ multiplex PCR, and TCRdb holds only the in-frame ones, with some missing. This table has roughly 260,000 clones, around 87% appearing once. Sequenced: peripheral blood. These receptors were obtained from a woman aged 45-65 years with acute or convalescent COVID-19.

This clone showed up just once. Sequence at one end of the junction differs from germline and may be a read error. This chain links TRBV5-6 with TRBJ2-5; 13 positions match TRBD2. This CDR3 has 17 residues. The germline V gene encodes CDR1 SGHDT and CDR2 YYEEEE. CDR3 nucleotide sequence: TGTGCCAGCAGTTTGGTGGGACTAGCGGGAACACAAGAGACCCAGTACTTC. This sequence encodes CASSLVGLAGTQETQYF.

This CDR3 reads CASSDRDRDLNQPQHF. For the CDR3, the DNA is TGTGCCAGCAGCGACCGGGACAGGGACCTCAATCAGCCCCAGCATTTT. This chain links TRBV7-9 with TRBJ1-5, with 9 bases fitting TRBD1. V trimming: 5 bases; J trimming: 3 bases; junction bases outside the gene matches: 8. Germline CDR1 is SEHNR and CDR2 is FQNEAQ (reference sequence). The length of the CDR3 is 16 residues.

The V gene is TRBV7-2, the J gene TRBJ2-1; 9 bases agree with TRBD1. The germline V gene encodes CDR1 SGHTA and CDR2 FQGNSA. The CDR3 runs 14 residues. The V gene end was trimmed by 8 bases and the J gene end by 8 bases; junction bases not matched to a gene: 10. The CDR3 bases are TGTGCCAGCGGACCGGGACAGGGCTCCGATGAGCAGTTCTTC. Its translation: CASGPGQGSDEQFF.

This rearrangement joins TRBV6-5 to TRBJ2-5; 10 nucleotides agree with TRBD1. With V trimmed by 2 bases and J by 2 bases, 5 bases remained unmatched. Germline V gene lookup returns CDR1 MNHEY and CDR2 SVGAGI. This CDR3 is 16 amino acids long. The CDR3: CASSYRPGQGQETQYF. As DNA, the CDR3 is TGTGCCAGCAGTTACCGACCGGGACAGGGGCAAGAGACCCAGTACTTC.

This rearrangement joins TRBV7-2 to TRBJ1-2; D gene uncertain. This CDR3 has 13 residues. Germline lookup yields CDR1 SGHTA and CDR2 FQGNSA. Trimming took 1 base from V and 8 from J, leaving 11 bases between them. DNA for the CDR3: TGTGCCAGCAGCTTAGATTCTTCTTCGGGCTACACCTTC. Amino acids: CASSLDSSSGYTF.

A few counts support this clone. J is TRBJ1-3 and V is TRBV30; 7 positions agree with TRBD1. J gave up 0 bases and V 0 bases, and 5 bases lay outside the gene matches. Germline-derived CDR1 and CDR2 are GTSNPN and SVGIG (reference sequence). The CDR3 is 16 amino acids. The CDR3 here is CAWSVLGQSSGNTIYF. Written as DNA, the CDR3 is TGTGCCTGGAGTGTTCTGGGACAGAGCTCTGGAAACACCATATATTTT.

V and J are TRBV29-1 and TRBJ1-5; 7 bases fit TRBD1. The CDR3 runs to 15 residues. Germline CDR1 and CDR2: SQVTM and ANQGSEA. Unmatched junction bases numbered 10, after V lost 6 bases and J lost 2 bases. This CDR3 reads CSVIQTGQGNQPQHF. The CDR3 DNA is TGCAGCGTAATTCAGACAGGGCAGGGCAATCAGCCCCAGCATTTT.

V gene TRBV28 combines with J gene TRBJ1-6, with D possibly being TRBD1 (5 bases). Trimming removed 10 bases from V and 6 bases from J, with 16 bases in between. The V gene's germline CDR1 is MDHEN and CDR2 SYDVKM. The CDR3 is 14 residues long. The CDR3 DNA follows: TGTGCCAACCAACGGGGGGGGACTAATTCACCCCTCCACTTT. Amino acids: CANQRGGTNSPLHF.

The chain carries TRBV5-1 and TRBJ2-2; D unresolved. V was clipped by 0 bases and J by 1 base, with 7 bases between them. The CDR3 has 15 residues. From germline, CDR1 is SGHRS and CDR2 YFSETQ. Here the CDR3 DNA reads TGCGCCAGCAGCTTGGGTCGGTGGAACACCGGGGAGCTGTTTTTT. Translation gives CASSLGRWNTGELFF.

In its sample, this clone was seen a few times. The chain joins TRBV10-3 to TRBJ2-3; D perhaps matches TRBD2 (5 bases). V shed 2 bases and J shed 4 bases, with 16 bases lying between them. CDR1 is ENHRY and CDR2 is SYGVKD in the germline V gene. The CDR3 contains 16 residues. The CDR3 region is CAISEKRASWADTQYF. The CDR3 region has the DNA TGTGCCATCAGTGAGAAGAGGGCGAGTTGGGCAGATACGCAGTATTTT.

CDR3 nucleotide sequence: TGTGCCAGCAGACGACAGGAGAGCACAGATACGCAGTATTTT. Encoded protein: CASRRQESTDTQYF. The chain uses TRBV2 and TRBJ2-3, with D tentatively TRBD1 (6 bases). The CDR3 is 14 amino acids. The V gene lost 6 bases and the J gene lost 0 bases, with 10 bases spanning the gap. The germline V gene has CDR1 SNHLY and CDR2 FYNNEI. The whole variable domain, filled in from reference TRBV2 and TRBJ2-3, reads EPEVTQTPSHQVTQMGQEVILRCVPISNHLYFYWYRQILGQKVEFLVSFYNNEISEKSEIFDDQFSVERPDGSNFTLKIRSTKLEDSAMYFCASRRQESTDTQYFGPGTRLTVL.